The 24 T cell receptor beta chains reported below all come from one sample, sequenced in a study of shared clonotypes between healthy human individuals. Using immunoSEQ multiplex PCR, the repertoire was profiled, and TCRdb retains in-frame clones only, with some absent. The table has around 940,000 clones, less than 85% seen once. Sequencing input: memory CD4+ T cells sorted from blood. The subset is: CD45RA-negative fraction. These receptor sequences come from a man aged 18 to 30 in good health.

The J gene is TRBJ2-3, the V gene TRBV4-1; D might be TRBD1 (6 bases). Trimming cost V 2 bases and J 1 base, with 13 bases left between them. CDR3 size: 16 residues. In germline, CDR1 is MGHRA, CDR2 YSYEKL. The CDR3 coding sequence is TGCGCCAGCAGCCAACCTTCGACAGGACGCACAGATACGCAGTATTTT. It specifies CASSQPSTGRTDTQYF.

V is TRBV7-9 and J is TRBJ1-2; possible D gene TRBD1, 6 bases. Germline loops: CDR1 SEHNR, CDR2 FQNEAQ (reference sequence). The CDR3 is 16 amino acids. Trimming left V 2 bases short and J 1 base short, with 14 bases between. Here the CDR3 reads CASSLPRTDFNYGYTF. Here the CDR3 DNA reads TGTGCCAGCAGCTTACCTCGGACAGACTTTAACTATGGCTACACCTTC.

The chain recombines TRBV2 with TRBJ2-1; D may be TRBD2 (6 bases). V lost 7 bases, J lost 6 bases, and 13 bases lay in between. CDR1 is SNHLY and CDR2 is FYNNEI in the germline V gene. The CDR3 length is 13 residues. The CDR3 protein is CASKYREINEQFF. DNA of the CDR3: TGTGCCAGCAAGTACCGGGAGATCAATGAGCAGTTCTTC. Full variable domain (remainder filled in from reference TRBV2 and TRBJ2-1): EPEVTQTPSHQVTQMGQEVILRCVPISNHLYFYWYRQILGQKVEFLVSFYNNEISEKSEIFDDQFSVERPDGSNFTLKIRSTKLEDSAMYFCASKYREINEQFFGPGTRLTVL.

A single count supports this clone. The chain is built from TRBV5-1 and TRBJ2-3; the match to TRBD2 covers 7 bases. Germline trimming cut 4 bases from V and 2 bases from J; bases unmatched to any gene: 4. The CDR3 extends over 14 amino acids. Germline CDR1 and CDR2: SGHRS and YFSETQ. The CDR3 DNA sequence: TGCGCCAGCAGCCCGGGACTATACACAGATACGCAGTATTTT. This encodes CASSPGLYTDTQYF. The entire variable domain, with the rest obtained from reference TRBV5-1 and TRBJ2-3, is as follows: KAGVTQTPRYLIKTRGQQVTLSCSPISGHRSVSWYQQTPGQGLQFLFEYFSETQRNKGNFPGRFSGRQFSNSRSEMNVSTLELGDSALYLCASSPGLYTDTQYFGPGTRLTVL.

This clone was recorded once. V is TRBV7-2 and J is TRBJ1-2, with D tentatively TRBD1 (5 bases). CDR3 length: 16 residues. Trimming removed 2 bases from V and 7 bases from J, with 20 bases in between. CDR1 and CDR2 from the germline V gene are SGHTA and FQGNSA. The CDR3 loop reads CASSLYGGGEGGGYTF. In DNA form, the CDR3 reads TGTGCCAGCAGCTTATACGGAGGAGGGGAAGGCGGTGGCTACACCTTC.

The rearrangement links TRBV2 to TRBJ1-5; TRBD1 agrees at 8 bases. Germline loops: CDR1 SNHLY, CDR2 FYNNEI. After removal of 5 bases from V and 1 base from J, the junction contained 4 bases not matched to a gene. CDR3 length equals 15 residues. CDR3 residues: CASSPDRGSNQPQHF. CDR3 sequence (DNA): TGTGCCAGCAGTCCTGACAGGGGAAGCAATCAGCCCCAGCATTTT. The full variable domain, with the rest looked up from reference TRBV2 and TRBJ1-5, is EPEVTQTPSHQVTQMGQEVILRCVPISNHLYFYWYRQILGQKVEFLVSFYNNEISEKSEIFDDQFSVERPDGSNFTLKIRSTKLEDSAMYFCASSPDRGSNQPQHFGDGTRLSIL.

The genes are TRBV11-2 and TRBJ1-2; the match to TRBD1 covers 8 bases. The CDR3 spans 13 residues. Germline V gene sequence: CDR1 SGHAT, CDR2 FQNNGV. After removal of 3 bases from V and 7 bases from J, the junction contained 4 bases not matched to a gene. CDR3 residues: CASSLQGAGGYTF. CDR3 DNA sequence: TGTGCCAGCAGCTTGCAGGGGGCGGGTGGCTACACCTTC.

DNA of the CDR3: TGTGCCAGCAGTTCACGGAGCTACAATGAGCAGTTCTTC. Protein: CASSSRSYNEQFF. The chain has TRBV28 and TRBJ2-1; D ambiguous. This CDR3 has 13 residues. Germline V gene sequence: CDR1 MDHEN, CDR2 SYDVKM. The V end was cut by 4 bases, the J end by 3 bases, with 7 bases between.

The chain couples TRBV27 to TRBJ1-2, with 9 bases fitting TRBD1. Germline CDR1 is MNHEY and CDR2 is SMNVEV (reference sequence). The CDR3 is made up of 15 amino acids. Germline trimming cut 4 bases from V and 4 bases from J; bases unmatched to any gene: 7. CDR3 region: CASSSYRGQGYGYTF. The CDR3 DNA follows: TGTGCCAGCAGTTCTTACAGGGGGCAGGGCTATGGCTACACCTTC.

V is TRBV5-4 and J is TRBJ2-7; tentative D call: TRBD1 (5 bases). Trimming took off 4 bases at V and 6 bases at J, with 20 bases between the two ends. The germline V gene encodes CDR1 SGHNT and CDR2 YYREEE (reference sequence). This CDR3 comprises 15 residues. CDR3 coding DNA: TGTGCCAGCAGCCCCCCAGGGAAGGGGCTGCGCGAGCAGTACTTC. Its protein is CASSPPGKGLREQYF.

The genes are TRBV19 and TRBJ1-1; D perhaps matches TRBD1 (5 bases). The ends were cut back, 7 bases at V and 2 bases at J, with 14 bases in the middle. Per the germline V gene, CDR1 is LNHDA and CDR2 is SQIVND (reference sequence). This CDR3 has 14 residues. The CDR3 nucleotides read TGTGCCAGTACCCCCGGGAGGGGAAACACTGAAGCTTTCTTT. Its protein product is CASTPGRGNTEAFF.

The CDR3 nucleotides are TGTGCCAGCAGTTTACTAAACTCTAATGAAAAACTGTTTTTT. Amino acid sequence: CASSLLNSNEKLFF. The chain is built from TRBV28 and TRBJ1-4; D not certain. From germline, CDR1 is MDHEN and CDR2 SYDVKM. Trimming pared 2 bases from V and 3 bases from J, leaving 7 bases between. This CDR3 has 14 amino acids.

The V gene is TRBV11-2, the J gene TRBJ2-1; 12 bases map to TRBD2. The ends lost 3 bases at V and 8 bases at J; junction bases unmatched: 5. Germline assignment: CDR1 SGHAT and CDR2 FQNNGV. The CDR3 length is 15 residues. CDR3 sequence reads: CASSFRLAGGDEQFF. The CDR3 region has the DNA TGTGCCAGCAGCTTCCGTCTAGCGGGAGGGGATGAGCAGTTCTTC.

The chain carries TRBV10-3 and TRBJ1-1; D uncertain. Germline V gene data show CDR1 as ENHRY and CDR2 as SYGVKD. V lost 7 bases and J lost 3, with 12 bases in between. There are 13 residues in the CDR3. For the CDR3, the DNA is TGTGCCATCACGAACGAGTGGGACACTGAAGCTTTCTTT. It codes for CAITNEWDTEAFF.

This rearrangement joins TRBV6-4 to TRBJ2-3; 8 bases line up with TRBD1. The CDR3 extends over 14 amino acids. Looked up from germline, CDR1 is MRHNA and CDR2 is SNTAGT. V lost 4 bases, J lost 9 bases, and 9 bases stayed unmatched. The CDR3 DNA is TGTGCCAGCAGTGGAACAAGAGGGACAGGCACGCAGTATTTT. It encodes CASSGTRGTGTQYF.

This chain's CDR3 is CASSGTVGDTQYF. The CDR3 DNA sequence: TGTGCCAGCAGTGGGACAGTCGGAGATACGCAGTATTTT. V usage is TRBV6-4 and J usage is TRBJ2-3, with D possibly TRBD1 on 6 matching bases. Between the trimmed V and J ends, which lost 4 bases and 5 bases, there was a span of 10 bases. This CDR3 comprises 13 residues. From germline, CDR1 is MRHNA and CDR2 SNTAGT.

On this clone itself: Given a much more abundant clone one base away, this may be a read error. This CDR3 is also generated by other DNA sequences in the sample. The chain uses TRBV7-2 and TRBJ1-1, with D possibly matching TRBD1 (5 bases). CDR1 is SGHTA and CDR2 is FQGNSA in the germline V gene. Trimming pared 3 bases from V and 1 base from J, leaving 6 bases between. CDR3 size: 13 residues. The CDR3 DNA is TGTGCCAGCAGCTTCAGGGAGAACACTGAAGCTTTCTTT. This gives the protein CASSFRENTEAFF.

This clone was seen a handful of times. This sequence joins TRBV19 and TRBJ2-5; maybe TRBD1 (6 bases). Germline values: CDR1 LNHDA, CDR2 SQIVND (reference sequence). The V end was cut by 1 base, the J end by 0 bases, with 9 bases between. CDR3 size: 15 residues. CDR3 coding DNA: TGTGCCAGTAGTATAGGAGACAGGAACCAAGAGACCCAGTACTTC. It encodes CASSIGDRNQETQYF.

The rearrangement links TRBV28 to TRBJ1-5, with no clear D. The CDR3 is 12 amino acids. The V end lost 8 bases, the J end lost 6 bases, and 11 bases lay between the germline ends. CDR1 is MDHEN, CDR2 SYDVKM, per germline. CDR3 bases: TGTGCCAGCGTCGGGCATTCTCAGCCCCAGCATTTT. This encodes CASVGHSQPQHF.

CDR3 DNA sequence: TGTGCTAGTGGTTTGGGAGGGCAGCCCCAGCATTTT. It specifies CASGLGGQPQHF. The rearrangement joins TRBV12-5 to TRBJ1-5; D is unclear. This CDR3 comprises 12 residues. In germline, CDR1 is LGHNT, CDR2 FRNRAP. The V end was cut by 1 base, the J end by 7 bases, with 5 bases between.

About this clone: An end of the junction does not agree with germline; a read error may underlie this. J is TRBJ1-1 and V is TRBV27; 10 bases line up with TRBD1. The length of the CDR3 is 14 residues. Per germline, CDR1 MNHEY and CDR2 SMNVEV (reference sequence). The CDR3 loop is CASSPGQGNAEAFF. In nucleotides, the CDR3 is TGTGCCAGCAGTCCGGGACAGGGGAACGCTGAAGCTTTCTTT.

This chain connects TRBV7-2 to TRBJ2-5; 8 bases line up with TRBD1. The CDR3 consists of 15 residues. J lost 2 bases, V lost 5 bases, and 7 bases had no gene match. CDR1 and CDR2 (germline): SGHTA, FQGNSA. CDR3 DNA: TGTGCCAGCAGCCCCGGACAGGGAACACAAGAGACCCAGTACTTC. Protein sequence: CASSPGQGTQETQYF.

V and J are TRBV30 and TRBJ2-7, with TRBD1 matching 11 bases. Germline assignment: CDR1 GTSNPN and CDR2 SVGIG (reference sequence). V trimming: 5 bases; J trimming: 3 bases; junction bases outside the gene matches: 9. This CDR3 has 15 amino acids. CDR3 sequence (DNA): TGTGCCTGGGCTCCAGGACAGGGGGCCGGCTACGAGCAGTACTTC. It is translated as CAWAPGQGAGYEQYF.

This chain uses TRBV5-1 with TRBJ1-6; D remains unclear. Between the trimmed V and J ends, which lost 2 bases and 5 bases, there was a span of 5 bases. Germline CDR1 SGHRS, CDR2 YFSETQ. This CDR3 contains 13 residues. CDR3 bases: TGCGCCAGCAGCTTTAAGAATAATTCACCCCTCCACTTT. Translating it yields CASSFKNNSPLHF.